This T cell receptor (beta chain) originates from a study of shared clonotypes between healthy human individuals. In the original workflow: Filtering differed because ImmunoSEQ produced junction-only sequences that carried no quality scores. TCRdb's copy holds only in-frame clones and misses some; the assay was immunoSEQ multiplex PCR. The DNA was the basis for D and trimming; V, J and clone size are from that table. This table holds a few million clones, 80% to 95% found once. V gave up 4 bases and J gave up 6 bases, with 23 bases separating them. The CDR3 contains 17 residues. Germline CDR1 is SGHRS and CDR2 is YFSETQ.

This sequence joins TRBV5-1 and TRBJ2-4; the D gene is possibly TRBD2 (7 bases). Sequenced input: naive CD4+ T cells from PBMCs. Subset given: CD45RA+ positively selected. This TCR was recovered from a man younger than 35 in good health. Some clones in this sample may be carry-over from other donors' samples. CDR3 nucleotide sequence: TGCGCCAGCAGCCCTGGCCTCGTCGGGGGGCTGACAAACATTCAGTACTTC. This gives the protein CASSPGLVGGLTNIQYF.